This T cell receptor beta chain was profiled in a study of shared clonotypes between healthy human individuals. Trimming cost V 6 bases and J 3 bases, with 12 bases left between them. Germline V gene sequence: CDR1 SNHLY, CDR2 FYNNEI. The CDR3 has 14 amino acids. Using immunoSEQ multiplex PCR, the repertoire was profiled, and TCRdb retains in-frame clones only, with some absent. The data hold roughly 1,100,000 clones, with around 76% observed a single time. This clone was counted a few times. The rearrangement links TRBV2 to TRBJ1-5, with a weak D call TRBD1 (5 bases). This clonotype was obtained from a young man in good health. The source material was memory CD4+ T cells sorted from blood. Indicated subset: CD45RA-negative fraction. The CDR3 DNA reads TGTGCCAGCAGGAGAGACAGCTTCAATCAGCCCCAGCATTTT. It specifies CASRRDSFNQPQHF.